The T cell receptor beta chain under discussion was sequenced for a study of cytomegalovirus exposure and HLA in healthy donors. The V gene's germline CDR1 is KGHSH and CDR2 LQKENI. Trimming at V came to 1 base and at J to 5 bases, leaving 3 bases not matched to a gene. The CDR3 has 16 amino acids. PCR employed 60 Vbeta and 13 Jbeta primers. Profiling relied on immunoSEQ multiplex PCR, and the TCRdb table lists in-frame clones only, not all of them. The table shows roughly 150,000 clones, with 75% occurring only once. Points on this clone: The antigen remains unidentified.

Whole-study results and caveats: About 87% or about 30% of the time was how often most TCR beta V segments were productive, according to an earlier analysis.

The specimen was PBMCs. V gene TRBV18 combines with J gene TRBJ1-5; 12 bases are a match to TRBD1. The TCR sequence derives from a man between 18 and 35 years old in good health and CMV-seropositive. In DNA, the CDR3 is TGTGCCAGCTCACCACAGGGACAGGGGGCCGATCAGCCCCAGCATTTT. It codes for CASSPQGQGADQPQHF.